Presented here are 17 T cell receptor beta chains from one specimen sequenced in a study of CD8+ T cells in alopecia areata. Treatment here: oral pan-JAK inhibitor, 5-10 mg twice daily. RNA extraction was followed by reverse transcription into cDNA, which acted as the sequencing template. Profiling relied on immunoSEQ multiplex PCR, and the TCRdb table lists in-frame clones only, not all of them. The sample records about 140,000 clones, roughly 86% being singletons. The material was CD8+ T cells sorted from blood, obtained at week 4, from a patient treated with tofacitinib. The source of these receptors is a human donor with alopecia areata.

The gene calls are TRBV29-1 and TRBJ1-1; the D gene is possibly TRBD1 (6 bases). With 6 bases removed from V and 1 base from J, the gap between germline ends came to 9 bases. From germline, CDR1 is SQVTM and CDR2 ANQGSEA. CDR3 size: 12 residues. CDR3 residues: CSVRDKNTEAFF. The CDR3 DNA reads TGCAGCGTCCGGGACAAGAACACTGAAGCTTTCTTT.

This clone was seen a single time. This chain joins TRBV2 and TRBJ2-3; D is perhaps TRBD1 (5 bases). The germline V gene has CDR1 SNHLY and CDR2 FYNNEI. Trimming removed 9 bases at V and 5 bases at J, with 18 bases between. The CDR3 has 14 residues. The CDR3 here is CARQDASPGDTQYF. For the CDR3, the DNA is TGTGCCAGACAGGACGCCTCGCCCGGAGATACGCAGTATTTT.

This clone was observed once. The chain employs TRBV29-1 and TRBJ1-1; 7 bases align to TRBD1. This CDR3 has 15 amino acids. Germline CDR1 SQVTM, CDR2 ANQGSEA. V was clipped by 2 bases and J by 0 bases; unmatched bases: 6. CDR3 region: CSVEKGGSMNTEAFF. DNA of the CDR3: TGCAGCGTTGAAAAAGGGGGCTCCATGAACACTGAAGCTTTCTTT. Filled out from reference TRBV29-1 and TRBJ1-1, the complete variable domain reads SAVISQKPSRDICQRGTSLTIQCQVDSQVTMMFWYRQQPGQSLTLIATANQGSEATYESGFVIDKFPISRPNLTFSTLTVSNMSPEDSSIYLCSVEKGGSMNTEAFFGQGTRLTVV.

This clone was counted once. V and J are TRBV27 and TRBJ2-5; D unclear. This CDR3 is 14 amino acids long. Germline V gives CDR1 MNHEY, CDR2 SMNVEV (reference sequence). V gave up 7 bases and J gave up 0 bases, with 12 bases separating them. This CDR3 is CASTNSADQETQYF. In nucleotides, the CDR3 is TGTGCCAGCACAAACTCGGCGGACCAAGAGACCCAGTACTTC.

This sequence joins TRBV5-4 and TRBJ2-7; D remains ambiguous. CDR1 is SGHNT, CDR2 YYREEE, per germline (reference sequence). CDR3 length equals 12 residues. The germline V and J ends were trimmed by 2 bases and 3 bases, with 6 bases remaining between them. The CDR3 is CASSFSSYEQYF. In nucleotides, the CDR3 is TGTGCCAGCAGCTTTTCTAGCTACGAGCAGTACTTC.

V gene TRBV7-9 combines with J gene TRBJ1-1, with 10 bases lining up with TRBD1. After removal of 2 bases from V and 1 base from J, the junction contained 10 bases not matched to a gene. The CDR3 covers 18 residues. Germline CDR1 is SEHNR and CDR2 is FQNEAQ (reference sequence). The CDR3 DNA reads TGTGCCAGCAGCTTAACTCCCGGGACAGGGGTTACGAACACTGAAGCTTTCTTT. Residues: CASSLTPGTGVTNTEAFF.

In this sample, this clone turned up a few times. V and J are TRBV19 and TRBJ1-4; the match to TRBD1 covers 8 bases. V was pared by 2 bases and J by 8 bases, with 13 bases of the junction left unmatched. This CDR3 comprises 17 residues. Germline CDR1 reads LNHDA; CDR2 reads SQIVND (reference sequence). The CDR3 loop is CASSILGSGGGEEKLFF. For the CDR3, the DNA is TGTGCCAGTAGTATATTGGGATCAGGGGGCGGCGAGGAAAAACTGTTTTTT.

The chain employs TRBV9 and TRBJ1-4, with D possibly being TRBD1 (5 bases). Germline loops: CDR1 SGDLS, CDR2 YYNGEE. V dropped 3 bases and J dropped 4 bases, with 16 bases sitting between them. The CDR3 length is 16 residues. CDR3 DNA: TGTGCCAGCAGCGCCCGGGACGCGAGGGATAATGAAAAACTGTTTTTT. This gives the protein CASSARDARDNEKLFF.

V is TRBV29-1 and J is TRBJ2-5; 10 bases are a match to TRBD1. Germline V gene lookup returns CDR1 SQVTM and CDR2 ANQGSEA. V dropped 7 bases and J dropped 3; count of bases not matched to a gene: 5. This CDR3 contains 13 residues. The CDR3 nucleotides read TGCAGCGGGATTGGGACAGGGGAAGAGACCCAGTACTTC. Translation gives CSGIGTGEETQYF.

V gene TRBV19 combines with J gene TRBJ2-3; D remains unclear. The CDR3 runs to 13 residues. The V end was cut by 4 bases, the J end by 2 bases, with 7 bases between. The germline V gene encodes CDR1 LNHDA and CDR2 SQIVND (reference sequence). The CDR3 region has the DNA TGTGCCAGTAGTAACAGCCTCACAGATACGCAGTATTTT. Protein sequence: CASSNSLTDTQYF. The full variable domain, with the rest looked up from reference TRBV19 and TRBJ2-3, is DGGITQSPKYLFRKEGQNVTLSCEQNLNHDAMYWYRQDPGQGLRLIYYSQIVNDFQKGDIAEGYSVSREKKESFPLTVTSAQKNPTAFYLCASSNSLTDTQYFGPGTRLTVL.

This clone has just a few counts. The V and J genes are TRBV19 and TRBJ2-7; no reliable D call. Trimming stripped 8 bases from V and 5 bases from J, with 19 bases between. The CDR3 length is 14 residues. CDR1 and CDR2 from the germline V gene are LNHDA and SQIVND (reference sequence). The CDR3 protein is CASRPRLGQDEQYF. For the CDR3, the DNA is TGTGCCAGTCGGCCCCGCTTAGGGCAGGACGAGCAGTACTTC.

The rearrangement links TRBV29-1 to TRBJ2-2; unclear D gene. Germline V gives CDR1 SQVTM, CDR2 ANQGSEA. The CDR3 is 14 amino acids. Trimming left V 4 bases short and J 1 base short, with 10 bases between. The CDR3 loop is CSVAVGMNTGELFF. CDR3 bases: TGCAGCGTTGCGGTGGGGATGAACACCGGGGAGCTGTTTTTT.

This rearrangement joins TRBV5-4 to TRBJ2-1; the D gene is possibly TRBD1 (6 bases). This CDR3 is built from 13 residues. Germline V gives CDR1 SGHNT, CDR2 YYREEE (reference sequence). The V end was cut by 3 bases, the J end by 7 bases, with 11 bases between. CDR3 region: CASSSNQGNEQFF. The CDR3 bases are TGTGCCAGCAGCTCAAATCAGGGGAATGAGCAGTTCTTC.

Notes on this clone: This sample also contains other DNA sequences that code for the same CDR3. The chain is built from TRBV5-1 and TRBJ2-7; a possible D gene is TRBD1 (5 bases). Germline V CDR1 and CDR2: SGHRS, YFSETQ. The V end lost 4 bases, the J end lost 1 base, and 9 bases lay between the germline ends. This CDR3 spans 13 amino acids. The CDR3 loop is CASSLTASYEQYF. In nucleotides, the CDR3 is TGCGCCAGCAGCCTGACAGCTTCCTACGAGCAGTACTTC.

The chain has TRBV29-1 and TRBJ2-3, with 7 positions matching TRBD1. The CDR3 has 16 amino acids. Trimming at V came to 1 base and at J to 3 bases, leaving 10 bases not matched to a gene. Germline CDR1 reads SQVTM; CDR2 reads ANQGSEA. The CDR3 reads CSVEGGDRERTDTQYF. In DNA form, the CDR3 reads TGCAGCGTTGAAGGGGGAGACAGGGAAAGGACAGATACGCAGTATTTT.

As regards this clone: Compared with germline, one end of the junction differs, possibly owing to a read error. The V gene is TRBV4-1, the J gene TRBJ1-2; D perhaps matches TRBD1 (5 bases). CDR1 and CDR2 from the germline V gene are MGHRA and YSYEKL. This CDR3 is 13 amino acids long. This CDR3 reads CASSQDPDSLPKF. As DNA, the CDR3 is TGCGCCAGCAGCCAAGATCCCGACAGCCTTCCCAAATTC.

J is TRBJ2-7 and V is TRBV18; 8 nucleotides align to TRBD1. The CDR3 contains 14 residues. Germline V gives CDR1 KGHSH, CDR2 LQKENI. J lost 3 bases, V lost 6 bases, and 7 bases had no gene match. The CDR3 DNA reads TGTGCCAGCTCTTCCCGGGACAGGCACTACGAGCAGTACTTC. This sequence encodes CASSSRDRHYEQYF.